A selection of T cell receptor beta chains follows, all from one sample in a study of blood T cell repertoires in COVID-19. Assay used: immunoSEQ multiplex PCR; TCRdb lists only in-frame clones, some missing. This table has fewer than 350,000 clones, around 85% appearing once. Sequencing input: peripheral blood. These receptors came from a woman aged 30 to 39 with COVID-19, enrolled during active disease. Each CDR3 is given with its conserved first and last residue. A D gene is named only where the DNA matches it firmly. Not every row has a clone size; where given, it reads once, few, many or a size class.

J	V	D	size	CDR3	DNA
TRBJ2-7	TRBV6-5	.	.	CASSHLGEGVNEQYF	TGTGCCAGCAGTCACCTCGGGGAGGGGGTTAACGAGCAGTACTTC
TRBJ2-3	TRBV19	TRBD2	few	CASSIGASGKYF	TGTGCCAGTAGCATAGGGGCTAGCGGGAAGTATTTT
TRBJ2-1	TRBV13	.	few	CASSLLGANEQFF	TGTGCCAGCAGCTTGCTAGGGGCGAATGAGCAGTTCTTC
TRBJ1-6	TRBV3-1/TRBV3-2	.	.	CASSQATGSNSPLHF	TGTGCCAGCAGCCAAGCAACAGGGTCTAATTCACCCCTCCACTTT
TRBJ2-7	TRBV27	.	.	CAASTGVGPGEQYF	TGTGCCGCGAGTACGGGGGTCGGGCCCGGCGAGCAGTACTTC
TRBJ1-2	TRBV28	.	.	CASITGQSDGYTF	TGTGCCAGCATTACAGGCCAGTCGGATGGCTACACCTTC
TRBJ2-2	TRBV5-5	.	.	CASSTLSGELFF	TGTGCCAGCAGCACCCTGAGCGGGGAGCTGTTTTTT
TRBJ1-1	TRBV19	.	.	CASTKGAEAFF	TGTGCCAGTACGAAAGGGGCTGAAGCTTTCTTT
TRBJ2-1	TRBV7-9	.	.	CASSPPLREQFF	TGTGCCAGCAGCCCCCCCTTACGGGAGCAGTTCTTC
TRBJ2-6	TRBV5-4	.	.	CASSFEQLRANVLTF	TGTGCCAGCAGCTTCGAGCAACTCAGGGCCAACGTCCTGACTTTC
TRBJ2-1	TRBV6-5	.	.	CATKQVDEQFF	TGTGCCACCAAGCAGGTGGATGAGCAGTTCTTC
TRBJ2-1	TRBV7-9	.	.	CASSSNQGHEQFF	TGTGCCAGCAGCTCGAATCAGGGGCATGAGCAGTTCTTC
TRBJ1-4	TRBV20-1	TRBD1	.	CSASKGAISNEKLFF	TGCAGTGCTAGTAAGGGGGCGATTTCTAATGAAAAACTGTTTTTT
TRBJ1-2	TRBV19	TRBD1	once	CASSSPGGAGYGYTF	TGTGCCAGTAGTTCTCCAGGGGGCGCAGGCTATGGCTACACCTTC
TRBJ2-7	TRBV23-1	TRBD1	.	CASNSRRQGDYEQYF	TGCGCCAGCAATTCTAGGAGACAGGGGGACTACGAGCAGTACTTC
TRBJ1-1	TRBV5-4	TRBD1	.	CATLTGAESEAFF	TGTGCCACCCTGACAGGGGCTGAATCTGAAGCTTTCTTT
TRBJ2-3	TRBV19	TRBD1	.	CASSNPGQGNTDTQYF	TGTGCCAGTAGTAACCCGGGACAGGGGAACACAGATACGCAGTATTTT
TRBJ2-5	TRBV6-2/TRBV6-3	TRBD2	.	CASSEGSPSGVLYQETQYF	TGTGCCAGCAGCGAGGGATCTCCCAGCGGGGTGCTGTACCAAGAGACCCAGTACTTC
TRBJ1-1	TRBV6-5	.	few	CASSYGLSEAFF	TGTGCCAGCAGTTACGGACTGAGTGAAGCTTTCTTT
TRBJ2-1	TRBV5-1	TRBD2	.	CASSFVPAGPYNEQFF	TGCGCCAGCAGCTTCGTCCCAGCGGGGCCCTACAATGAGCAGTTCTTC
TRBJ1-3	TRBV19	.	.	CASSMGDYSGNTIYF	TGTGCCAGTAGTATGGGAGATTACTCTGGAAACACCATATATTTT
TRBJ2-7	TRBV12-5	.	few	CASGLRESSYEQYF	TGTGCTAGTGGTTTGCGGGAAAGCTCCTACGAGCAGTACTTC
TRBJ2-2	TRBV3-1/TRBV3-2	TRBD1	.	CASRTGGITGELFF	TGTGCCAGCCGGACAGGGGGCATCACCGGGGAGCTGTTTTTT
TRBJ1-2	TRBV5-1	TRBD1	few	CASSLGIDRDYGYTF	TGCGCCAGCAGCCTGGGGATCGACAGGGACTATGGCTACACCTTC
TRBJ1-2	TRBV6-5	TRBD1	.	CASTKQGPGVYGYTF	TGTGCCAGCACAAAACAGGGGCCCGGGGTCTATGGCTACACCTTC
TRBJ2-5	TRBV6-6	.	.	CASSSGQFRWETQYF	TGTGCCAGCAGCTCGGGACAATTTCGCTGGGAGACCCAGTACTTC
TRBJ1-1	TRBV5-1	TRBD1	once	CASSFEGAVTEAFF	TGCGCCAGCAGCTTTGAGGGGGCAGTCACTGAAGCTTTCTTT
TRBJ1-3	TRBV28	TRBD1	.	CASSPRGERGRGHFRNTIYF	TGTGCCAGCAGTCCCCGTGGGGAAAGGGGTAGGGGGCATTTTAGAAACACCATATATTTT
TRBJ2-7	TRBV6-5	.	.	CASSYEAGAPSYEQYF	TGTGCCAGCAGTTACGAGGCAGGGGCACCTTCCTACGAGCAGTACTTC
TRBJ1-2	TRBV19	TRBD1	.	CASSVTGGAGYGYTF	TGTGCCAGTAGTGTAACAGGGGGCGCTGGCTATGGCTACACCTTC
TRBJ1-5	TRBV7-9	.	.	CASSLGDRRYSNQPQHF	TGTGCCAGCAGCTTAGGTGACAGGCGTTATAGCAATCAGCCCCAGCATTTT
TRBJ2-7	TRBV19	TRBD2	.	CASSDRTSGYEQYF	TGTGCCAGTAGTGACCGGACTAGCGGTTACGAGCAGTACTTC